The clone carrying this TCR beta chain was counted once. Assay: immunoSEQ multiplex PCR; the TCRdb copy retains only in-frame clones and omits some. The table includes 1,700 or so clones, 81% detected once. This sample was included in a study of brain metastases from non-small cell lung cancer. V gave up 1 base and J gave up 1 base, with 13 bases separating them. Germline assignment: CDR1 SGHDN and CDR2 FVKESK. This CDR3 has 16 residues. This TCR came from a donor at least 40 years old with non-small cell lung cancer. Sequencing was done on a sample of tissue from a brain metastasis. The chain joins TRBV14 to TRBJ2-5; D unclear. CDR3 protein: CASSQGVMLRQETQYF. The CDR3 nucleotides are TGTGCCAGCAGCCAAGGAGTAATGCTTCGCCAAGAGACCCAGTACTTC.